Each of the 23 T cell receptor beta chains below was sequenced from the same sample in a study of T cell responses to AZD1222 COVID-19 vaccine. The repertoire was sequenced with immunoSEQ multiplex PCR; TCRdb's copy has only in-frame clones and lacks some. The table lists about 190,000 clones, 90% to 95% of them singletons, with roughly 9.2% in the top ten. The input for sequencing was peripheral blood, taken on day 0 of AZD1222 vaccination. These receptors came from an adult in good health.

V usage is TRBV15 and J usage is TRBJ1-3, with D possibly TRBD1 on 6 matching bases. Trimming took 0 bases from V and 8 from J, leaving 14 bases between them. From germline, CDR1 is LNHNV and CDR2 YYDKDF (reference sequence). This CDR3 spans 15 amino acids. In nucleotides, the CDR3 is TGTGCCACCAGCAGAGATCTAGAACAGGGATACACCATATATTTT. This codes for CATSRDLEQGYTIYF.

The rearrangement links TRBV24-1 to TRBJ1-1; D gene ambiguous. The germline gives CDR1 KGHDR, CDR2 SFDVKD. This CDR3 region has 13 residues. V lost 4 bases and J lost 7, with 12 bases in between. The CDR3: CATSEGGRDEAFF. The CDR3 nucleotides read TGTGCCACCAGTGAGGGAGGACGGGATGAAGCTTTCTTT.

Only one count was recorded for this clone. The chain carries TRBV6-2 or TRBV6-3 and TRBJ2-2; possible D gene TRBD1, 5 bases. The CDR3 is made up of 13 amino acids. CDR1 is MNHEY, CDR2 SVGEGT, per germline. Trimming removed 2 bases from V and 7 bases from J, with 8 bases in between. The CDR3 nucleotides are TGTGCCAGCAGTTACAGGGGCAGCGGGGAGCTGTTTTTT. Its translation: CASSYRGSGELFF.

The chain has TRBV2 and TRBJ1-1; maybe TRBD1 (6 bases). Per the germline V gene, CDR1 is SNHLY and CDR2 is FYNNEI. Trimming cost V 5 bases and J 1 base, with 11 bases left between them. The CDR3 sequence is 14 residues long. CDR3 coding DNA: TGTGCCAGCAGTCAGGACAGCCCGAACACTGAAGCTTTCTTT. Translating gives CASSQDSPNTEAFF.

The CDR3 bases are TGTGCCAGCAGCTTCGGGACCAGATACGACGAGCAGTACTTC. Translation gives CASSFGTRYDEQYF. The chain is built from TRBV5-4 and TRBJ2-7; TRBD1 or TRBD2 may be the D gene (5 bases each). The germline CDR1 and CDR2 sequences are SGHNT and YYREEE (reference sequence). The CDR3 extends over 14 amino acids. V was pared by 2 bases and J by 5 bases, with 14 bases between.

The V call is TRBV19, the J call TRBJ1-4; no firm D call. The CDR3 has 16 amino acids. V lost 7 bases to trimming and J lost 7 bases, with 22 bases between them. CDR1 LNHDA and CDR2 SQIVND come from the germline V gene (reference sequence). The CDR3 bases are TGTGCCAGTAATTCTCGAGGGTCGGGGTCAGGTGAAAAACTGTTTTTT. It specifies CASNSRGSGSGEKLFF.

The genes are TRBV27 and TRBJ1-1; a possible D gene is TRBD1 (5 bases). Germline V CDR1 and CDR2: MNHEY, SMNVEV (reference sequence). This CDR3 comprises 16 residues. Trimming removed 6 bases from V and 7 bases from J, with 24 bases in between. In DNA, the CDR3 is TGTGCCAGCAGCCTCAACCCCCCTCGGCGGGACTTTGAAGCTTTCTTT. Encoded protein: CASSLNPPRRDFEAFF.

The chain links TRBV6-5 to TRBJ1-5; D might be TRBD1 (5 bases). Germline values: CDR1 MNHEY, CDR2 SVGAGI. Trimming pared 6 bases from V and 1 base from J, leaving 13 bases between. The CDR3 is made up of 15 amino acids. The CDR3 is CASSPHQGSNQPQHF. For the CDR3, the DNA is TGTGCCAGCAGCCCCCACCAGGGAAGCAATCAGCCCCAGCATTTT.

The chain couples TRBV28 to TRBJ1-6; D gene unclear. The germline CDR1 and CDR2 sequences are MDHEN and SYDVKM. With 2 bases removed from V and 2 bases from J, the gap between germline ends came to 19 bases. The CDR3 sequence is 19 residues long. CDR3 in DNA: TGTGCCAGCAGTTTACCAAAAATTCGAGGCGACCCCTATAATTCACCCCTCCACTTT. Its translation: CASSLPKIRGDPYNSPLHF.

V usage is TRBV12-3 or TRBV12-4 and J usage is TRBJ2-1; D remains unclear. With 3 bases removed from V and 4 bases from J, the gap between germline ends came to 1 base. The CDR3 has 11 amino acids. The CDR3 bases are TGTGCCAGCAGTTTGTACAATGAGCAGTTCTTC. Amino acids: CASSLYNEQFF.

This chain links TRBV4-1 with TRBJ2-7, with TRBD2 matching over 13 bases. The CDR3 runs 15 residues. The germline V gene has CDR1 MGHRA and CDR2 YSYEKL. Unmatched junction bases numbered 2, after V lost 5 bases and J lost 1 base. The CDR3 loop is CASSSGLAGSYEQYF. The CDR3 coding sequence is TGCGCCAGCAGCTCGGGACTAGCGGGATCCTACGAGCAGTACTTC.

The genes are TRBV28 and TRBJ1-1; D is uncertain. Germline V CDR1 and CDR2: MDHEN, SYDVKM. With 1 base removed from V and 1 base from J, the gap between germline ends came to 10 bases. The CDR3 consists of 15 residues. The CDR3 spells CASSLFPGPNTEAFF. The CDR3 nucleotides read TGTGCCAGCAGTTTATTCCCCGGGCCGAACACTGAAGCTTTCTTT.

This chain connects TRBV19 to TRBJ2-7, with D hard to call. Trimming shortened V by 4 bases and J by 6 bases, and 22 bases separated the two germline ends. The germline gives CDR1 LNHDA, CDR2 SQIVND (reference sequence). The CDR3 sequence is 16 residues long. This CDR3 reads CASSKGNPDGYREQYF. In DNA form, the CDR3 reads TGTGCCAGTAGTAAGGGTAACCCGGACGGTTACCGCGAGCAGTACTTC.

This chain joins TRBV3-1 (or the pseudogene TRBV3-2) and TRBJ2-2; D gene uncertain. CDR3 length: 15 amino acids. Per germline, CDR1 LGHDT and CDR2 YNNKEL (reference sequence). V lost 0 bases, J lost 4 bases, and 9 bases lay in between. The CDR3 loop is CASSQEGLGTGELFF. The CDR3 region has the DNA TGTGCCAGCAGCCAAGAGGGCCTGGGCACCGGGGAGCTGTTTTTT.

This chain links TRBV27 with TRBJ2-1; perhaps D is TRBD1 or TRBD2 (5 bases each). Trimming left V 7 bases short and J 7 bases short, with 23 bases between. Germline CDR1 and CDR2: MNHEY and SMNVEV (reference sequence). This CDR3 spans 16 amino acids. The CDR3 bases are TGTGCCAGCATTGACCAGGCTCCGGGACCAAAGAATGAGCAGTTCTTC. It translates to CASIDQAPGPKNEQFF.

This chain uses TRBV6-5 with TRBJ2-7; TRBD1 matches at 9 bases. The CDR3 covers 12 residues. V shed 7 bases, J shed 13 bases, and the junction held 11 bases outside the gene matches. Germline CDR1 MNHEY, CDR2 SVGAGI. This chain's CDR3 is CASKSRDRALYF. CDR3 bases: TGTGCCAGCAAATCCCGGGACAGGGCCCTCTACTTC.

The gene calls are TRBV5-1 and TRBJ2-1; TRBD2 is a possible D gene (5 bases). Germline CDR1 is SGHRS and CDR2 is YFSETQ. The CDR3 consists of 13 residues. V was clipped by 0 bases and J by 9 bases, with 10 bases between them. The CDR3 DNA reads as TGCGCCAGCAGCTTGGACCCTAGCTTTGAGCAGTTCTTC. Its protein product is CASSLDPSFEQFF.

The rearrangement links TRBV4-3 to TRBJ1-6; no definite D call. Per the germline V gene, CDR1 is LGHNA and CDR2 is YSLEER. The CDR3 length is 15 residues. V shed 2 bases and J shed 10 bases, with 15 bases lying between them. The DNA of the CDR3 is TGCGCCAGCAGCCAAAGTCCAAGGCTGGAGTCACCCCTCCACTTT. As protein: CASSQSPRLESPLHF.

The V gene is TRBV6-5, the J gene TRBJ1-3; the D is unclear. The CDR3 sequence is 12 residues long. The V end was cut by 6 bases, the J end by 0 bases, with 3 bases between. Germline V gene sequence: CDR1 MNHEY, CDR2 SVGAGI. Written as DNA, the CDR3 is TGTGCCAGCAGGTCCTCTGGAAACACCATATATTTT. Amino acids: CASRSSGNTIYF.

The chain has TRBV6-2 or TRBV6-3 and TRBJ2-2; no reliable D call. Germline assignment: CDR1 MNHEY and CDR2 SVGEGT. Trimming took off 0 bases at V and 5 bases at J, with 7 bases between the two ends. The CDR3 loop spans 14 amino acids. CDR3 amino acids: CASSYSKVTGELFF. The DNA for the CDR3 is TGTGCCAGCAGTTACTCGAAGGTTACCGGGGAGCTGTTTTTT.

The rearrangement joins TRBV10-3 to TRBJ1-1; the match to TRBD1 covers 7 bases. Germline V gives CDR1 ENHRY, CDR2 SYGVKD. V was pared by 3 bases and J by 5 bases, with 9 bases of the junction left unmatched. The CDR3 extends over 15 amino acids. The CDR3 protein is CAISEVTGHRTEAFF. CDR3 bases: TGTGCCATCAGTGAAGTGACAGGGCATAGGACTGAAGCTTTCTTT.

The rearrangement uses TRBV5-1 and TRBJ1-4, with a tentative D call TRBD1 (5 bases). CDR1 is SGHRS and CDR2 is YFSETQ in the germline V gene. This CDR3 has 16 amino acids. The ends were cut back, 2 bases at V and 4 bases at J, with 15 bases in the middle. The CDR3 reads CASSLDTGAINEKLFF. CDR3 bases: TGCGCCAGCAGCTTAGACACAGGTGCCATTAATGAAAAACTGTTTTTT.

The chain couples TRBV30 to TRBJ1-5, with D unresolved. The V end lost 2 bases, the J end lost 3 bases, and 11 bases lay between the germline ends. This CDR3 is built from 14 residues. Germline V gene data show CDR1 as GTSNPN and CDR2 as SVGIG (reference sequence). As DNA, the CDR3 is TGTGCCTGGAGTCTAGGACCGAACAATCAGCCCCAGCATTTT. Its protein product is CAWSLGPNNQPQHF.